The entry below describes one T cell receptor (beta chain). The data were obtained in a study of T cells expressing NK-cell markers. Germline lookup yields CDR1 MNHEY and CDR2 SVGAGI. This CDR3 is 14 amino acids long. TCRdb reprocessed the 5' RACE reads, with one entry per CDR3 protein and no DNA. In all, the sample yields 400,000 or so distinct CDR3 sequences. The V and J genes are TRBV6-5 and TRBJ2-3; TCRdb outputs TRBD2, but without DNA this stays unchecked. The clonotype originates from a woman between 45 and 65 years old in good health. The sequenced sample was blood T cells: a sorted CD56 or NKG2C T cell subset, CD4+ or CD8+ T cells, or bulk PBMC T cells (not recorded which). CDR3 region: CASSYREGLDTQYF.